These T cell receptor beta chains were read from a single sample in a study of T cell responses to AZD1222 COVID-19 vaccine. The protocol was immunoSEQ multiplex PCR, while the TCRdb copy is restricted to in-frame clones and leaves out a portion. This sample has roughly 140,000 clones, with approximately 90% found just once. Sequenced material: peripheral blood, taken 28 days after the second AZD1222 dose. These receptors originate from an adult who received the AZD1222 COVID-19 vaccine. CDR3s leave out the opening cysteine and the closing phenylalanine or tryptophan.

v_gene: TRBV7-9
CDR3aa: ASRGGTVNTEAF

v_gene: TRBV10-3
CDR3aa: AISEGREGGYT

v_gene: TRBV10-2
CDR3aa: ASSESYSFLRTEAF

v_gene: TRBV9
CDR3aa: ASSVAWDRGERTKNIQY

v_gene: TRBV5-5
CDR3aa: ASSSEGSGYT

v_gene: TRBV7-9
CDR3aa: ASSRGREAF

v_gene: TRBV2
CDR3aa: ASIPLAGDGEQF

v_gene: TRBV7-9
CDR3aa: ASSLARGGTEKLF

v_gene: TRBV6-4
CDR3aa: ASSDEGMGGYT

v_gene: TRBV2
CDR3aa: ASSAFGSVDEQY

v_gene: TRBV5-4
CDR3aa: ASSLAGRGSGANVLT

v_gene: TRBV5-6
CDR3aa: ASSPTWTYGNTIY

v_gene: TRBV19
CDR3aa: ASSIPGQGNTEAF

v_gene: TRBV9
CDR3aa: ASSPRGGQETQY

v_gene: TRBV19
CDR3aa: ASSAIFRDRKYGYT

v_gene: TRBV11-2
CDR3aa: ASSSWDQGDYGYT

v_gene: TRBV11-2
CDR3aa: ASSLGFRGTEAF

v_gene: TRBV30
CDR3aa: AWSTRGLHQETQY

v_gene: TRBV7-9
CDR3aa: ASSPRLDNEQF

v_gene: TRBV14
CDR3aa: ASSQGLRTEAF

v_gene: TRBV7-9
CDR3aa: ASSRQGLSSYNEQF

v_gene: TRBV2
CDR3aa: ASRPALAGVYQETQY

v_gene: TRBV27
CDR3aa: ASPRLVSRGRGTEAF

v_gene: TRBV19
CDR3aa: ASSIGSGNTIY

v_gene: TRBV5-4
CDR3aa: ASSFRTGAWTEGYT

v_gene: TRBV7-9
CDR3aa: ASRPTGPNTEAF

v_gene: TRBV11-1
CDR3aa: ASSLGHYEQY

v_gene: TRBV6-5
CDR3aa: ASRGADTQY

v_gene: TRBV19
CDR3aa: ASSIVRLDSNQPQH

v_gene: TRBV4-1
CDR3aa: ASSQGIAYEQY

v_gene: TRBV23-1
CDR3aa: ASSQSLAGGGNEQF

v_gene: TRBV5-4
CDR3aa: ASSLVDKNSPLH

v_gene: TRBV7-2
CDR3aa: ASSTDRVSSGAF